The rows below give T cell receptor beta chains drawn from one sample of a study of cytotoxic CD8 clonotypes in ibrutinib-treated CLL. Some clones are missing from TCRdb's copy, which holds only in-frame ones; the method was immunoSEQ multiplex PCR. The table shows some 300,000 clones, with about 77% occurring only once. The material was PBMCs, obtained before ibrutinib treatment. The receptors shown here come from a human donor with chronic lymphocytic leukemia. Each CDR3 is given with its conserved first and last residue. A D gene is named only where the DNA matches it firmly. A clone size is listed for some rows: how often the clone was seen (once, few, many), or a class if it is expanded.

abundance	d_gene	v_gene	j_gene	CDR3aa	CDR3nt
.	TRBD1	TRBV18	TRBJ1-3	CASYRDRGDTIYF	TGTGCCAGCTATCGGGACAGGGGTGACACCATATATTTT
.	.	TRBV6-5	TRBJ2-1	CASSYSGGVNNEQFF	TGTGCCAGCAGTTACTCTGGCGGGGTTAACAATGAGCAGTTCTTC
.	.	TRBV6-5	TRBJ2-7	CASIQSGARPYEQYF	TGTGCCAGCATCCAATCGGGCGCGCGGCCCTACGAGCAGTACTTC
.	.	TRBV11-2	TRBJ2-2	CASSLDRTGELFF	TGTGCCAGCAGCTTAGATCGGACCGGGGAGCTGTTTTTT
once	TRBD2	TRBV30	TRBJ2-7	CAWSGPGGRAILDEQYF	TGTGCCTGGAGTGGACCTGGCGGGAGGGCCATATTGGACGAGCAGTACTTC
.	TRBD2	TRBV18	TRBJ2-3	CASSLYSGRAGDTQYF	TGTGCCAGCTCTCTATATAGCGGGAGGGCCGGAGATACGCAGTATTTT
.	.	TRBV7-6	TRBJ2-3	CASSHGTPPVDTQYF	TGTGCCAGCAGCCACGGGACTCCCCCGGTTGATACGCAGTATTTT
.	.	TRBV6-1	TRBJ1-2	CASSEAVGGPGYTF	TGTGCCAGCAGTGAAGCGGTTGGGGGTCCTGGCTACACCTTC
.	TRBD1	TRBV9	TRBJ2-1	CASSVGQAHEQFF	TGTGCCAGCAGCGTGGGACAGGCCCATGAGCAGTTCTTC
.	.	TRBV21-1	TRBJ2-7	CASSKEGEWEKYEQYF	TGTGCCAGCAGCAAGGAGGGGGAATGGGAAAAGTACGAGCAGTACTTC
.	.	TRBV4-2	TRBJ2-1	CASSQGLEPYIEQFF	TGTGCCAGCAGCCAGGGGTTAGAGCCGTATATTGAGCAGTTCTTC
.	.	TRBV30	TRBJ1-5	CAWSGISSNQPQHF	TGTGCCTGGAGCGGGATATCTAGCAATCAGCCCCAGCATTTT
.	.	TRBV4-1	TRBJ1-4	CASSQDPREGLFF	TGCGCCAGCAGCCAAGATCCGAGGGAAGGACTGTTTTTT
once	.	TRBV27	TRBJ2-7	CASSRGQPYEQYF	TGTGCCAGCAGCCGAGGACAGCCCTACGAGCAGTACTTC